This entry lists 13 T cell receptor beta chains sequenced from one sample in a study of blood T cell repertoires in COVID-19 (dated by TCRdb to the early 2020s). The library relied on the immunoSEQ multiplex PCR assay. In its TCRdb copy, this immuneACCESS table keeps in-frame sequences only and misses some clones. Where compared with another copy, unresolved V genes explain less than half of these, and the others have no known cause. This sample holds hundreds of thousands of clones; 80% to 90% were observed only once. The ten largest clones represent roughly 14% of the sample. Sequencing was carried out using PBMCs or T cells enriched from blood (not recorded which). The receptors were gathered from a woman between 45 and 65 years old with acute COVID-19.

V gene TRBV5-3 combines with J gene TRBJ2-7; no clear D. TRBV5-3 is reported as an ORF; its role is uncertain. V lost 2 bases, J lost 2 bases, and 20 bases lay in between. The CDR3 has 17 amino acids. The CDR3 loop is CARSFLVPPSLPYEQYF. In DNA, the CDR3 is TGTGCCAGAAGCTTTTTAGTCCCTCCCTCCCTTCCCTACGAGCAGTACTTC.

V usage is TRBV19 and J usage is TRBJ2-1, with 9 bases that match TRBD1. V shed 2 bases and J 2 bases; nucleotides not matched to a gene: 4. The CDR3 consists of 16 residues. Looked up from germline, CDR1 is LNHDA and CDR2 is SQIVND (reference sequence). The CDR3 nucleotides are TGTGCCAGTAGTATAACTACAGGGGGCGCCTACAATGAGCAGTTCTTC. It translates to CASSITTGGAYNEQFF.

CDR3 sequence reads: CASSPGSGLAGGQPDTQYF. CDR3 nucleotide sequence: TGTGCCAGCTCACCAGGGTCCGGACTAGCGGGAGGGCAGCCAGATACGCAGTATTTT. This chain joins TRBV18 and TRBJ2-3, with 15 bases matching TRBD2. V gave up 2 bases and J gave up 4 bases; unmatched junction bases: 10. Germline CDR1 is KGHSH and CDR2 is LQKENI. The CDR3 has 19 amino acids.

The chain employs TRBV7-8 and TRBJ2-7; D possibly corresponds to TRBD2 (5 bases). The CDR3 is made up of 16 amino acids. Trimming took 1 base from V and 0 from J, leaving 13 bases between them. Germline-derived CDR1 and CDR2 are SGHVS and FQNEAQ. CDR3 nucleotides: TGTGCCAGCAGCTTAGATGAGGGCGCCAGCTCCTACGAGCAGTACTTC. It is translated as CASSLDEGASSYEQYF.

The gene calls are TRBV27 and TRBJ1-1, with no clear D. Between the trimmed V and J ends, which lost 6 bases and 3 bases, there was a span of 8 bases. The CDR3 is 12 amino acids. The germline V gene has CDR1 MNHEY and CDR2 SMNVEV (reference sequence). The CDR3 sequence: CASRRGYTEAFF. The DNA for the CDR3 is TGTGCCAGCAGGAGAGGCTACACTGAAGCTTTCTTT.

The rearrangement links TRBV5-4 to TRBJ2-7; 10 bases are shared with TRBD1. The junction had 10 bases not matched to a gene; V was cut back by 5 bases and J by 8 bases. This CDR3 region has 14 residues. Looked up from germline, CDR1 is SGHNT and CDR2 is YYREEE (reference sequence). The CDR3 region is CASSSGTGDYKQYF. The CDR3 bases are TGTGCCAGCAGTTCCGGGACAGGGGATTATAAGCAGTACTTC.

This rearrangement joins TRBV7-9 to TRBJ1-6; no clear D gene. The CDR3 spans 13 residues. Trimming took off 1 base at V and 7 bases at J, with 5 bases between the two ends. Germline CDR1 and CDR2: SEHNR and FQNEAQ (reference sequence). CDR3 coding DNA: TGTGCCAGCAGCTTAGGAGAGAATTCACCCCTCCACTTT. Its translation is CASSLGENSPLHF.

This clone was counted between two and nine times. CDR3 DNA: TGTGCCAGCAGCTGGGGACAGGCCTACGAGCAGTACTTC. Translation gives CASSWGQAYEQYF. The rearrangement uses TRBV5-6 and TRBJ2-7; 8 positions agree with TRBD1. The V segment lost 3 bases and the J segment 2 bases; nucleotides outside the gene matches: 1. Looked up from germline, CDR1 is SGHDT and CDR2 is YYEEEE. This CDR3 contains 13 residues.

The V and J genes are TRBV28 and TRBJ2-4, with D possibly matching TRBD1 (6 bases). Germline loops: CDR1 MDHEN, CDR2 SYDVKM. This CDR3 comprises 15 residues. Trimming shortened V by 5 bases and J by 0 bases, and 11 bases separated the two germline ends. The CDR3 region has the DNA TGTGCCAGCAGTCCGGGACACCTAGCCAAAAACATTCAGTACTTC. This encodes CASSPGHLAKNIQYF. Looking up the rest from reference TRBV28 and TRBJ2-4 gives the full variable domain: DVKVTQSSRYLVKRTGEKVFLECVQDMDHENMFWYRQDPGLGLRLIYFSYDVKMKEKGDIPEGYSVSREKKERFSLILESASTNQTSMYLCASSPGHLAKNIQYFGAGTRLSVL.

The chain has TRBV27 and TRBJ2-1; no reliable D call. Germline V gives CDR1 MNHEY, CDR2 SMNVEV (reference sequence). The CDR3 covers 15 residues. Trimming took 5 bases from V and 6 from J, leaving 17 bases between them. CDR3 protein: CASSDDSGRINEQFF. CDR3 nucleotides: TGTGCCAGCAGTGATGACTCCGGCCGAATCAATGAGCAGTTCTTC.

This clone was recorded at least ten times. This chain links TRBV9 with TRBJ2-7, with 8 bases that match TRBD1. The CDR3 runs to 15 residues. V dropped 0 bases and J dropped 3; count of bases not matched to a gene: 5. The germline V gene has CDR1 SGDLS and CDR2 YYNGEE. The CDR3 DNA follows: TGTGCCAGCAGCGTAGCCGGGACAGGTCTCTACGAGCAGTACTTC. Translating gives CASSVAGTGLYEQYF.

Comments on this clone: In the same sample, other DNA sequences code for this CDR3. V is TRBV7-9 and J is TRBJ2-1, with 12 bases aligning to TRBD2. The CDR3 has 17 residues. V lost 1 base to trimming and J lost 3 bases; unmatched junction nucleotides: 4. CDR1 SEHNR and CDR2 FQNEAQ come from the germline V gene (reference sequence). This chain's CDR3 is CASSLVLAGGFYNEQFF. The CDR3 DNA reads TGTGCCAGCAGCTTAGTACTAGCGGGAGGCTTCTACAATGAGCAGTTCTTC. Filled out from reference TRBV7-9 and TRBJ2-1, the complete variable domain reads DTGVSQNPRHKITKRGQNVTFRCDPISEHNRLYWYRQTLGQGPEFLTYFQNEAQLEKSRLLSDRFSAERPKGSFSTLEIQRTEQGDSAMYLCASSLVLAGGFYNEQFFGPGTRLTVL.

The V gene is TRBV11-2, the J gene TRBJ2-3; no clear D. Per germline, CDR1 SGHAT and CDR2 FQNNGV. CDR3 size: 13 residues. The V and J ends lost 2 bases and 4 bases respectively, with 7 bases between them. CDR3 DNA: TGTGCCAGCAGCTTAAATGCGCCAGATACGCAGTATTTT. Encoded protein: CASSLNAPDTQYF.